This is a list of T cell receptor beta chains from one sample in a study of blood T cells in healthy people across ages. MiXCR, applied by TCRdb to the 5' RACE reads, yields one record per CDR3 protein. The table includes 980,000 or so distinct CDR3 sequences, about 48% detected once. The source material was blood. The source of these receptors is a man aged 30 to 45 in good health. Each CDR3 is given with its conserved first and last residue. A D gene is named only where the DNA matches it firmly. Only part of the rows carry a size: once, few, many, or a class if the clone is expanded.

D gene,clone size,V gene,J gene,CDR3 length,CDR3 protein,CDR3 DNA
TRBD1,few,TRBV4-3,TRBJ2-7,16,CASSQDGTALYYEQYF,TGCGCCAGCAGCCAAGACGGGACAGCATTATACTACGAGCAGTACTTC
TRBD2,NA,TRBV6-1,TRBJ2-3,16,CARTVPTSGGGDTQYF,TGTGCCAGAACCGTTCCAACTAGCGGGGGGGGAGATACGCAGTATTTT
NA,NA,TRBV29-1,TRBJ2-5,14,CSAEGGVDDNEQYF,TGCAGCGCTGAAGGGGGGGTGGACGACAATGAGCAGTACTTC
NA,few,TRBV7-2,TRBJ2-5,14,CASSLEMGQETQYF,TGTGCCAGCAGCTTAGAGATGGGCCAAGAGACCCAGTACTTC
TRBD1,once,TRBV28,TRBJ1-1,15,CASSSSGTGGTEAFF,TGTGCCAGCAGTTCTTCTGGGACAGGGGGAACTGAAGCTTTCTTT
NA,NA,TRBV12-3/TRBV12-4,TRBJ2-1,16,CASSPSRGSSYNEQFF,TGTGCCAGCAGTCCCTCCCGGGGGAGCTCCTACAATGAGCAGTTCTTC
TRBD2,once,TRBV3-1,TRBJ2-1,16,CASSQGGTSGPNEQFF,TGTGCCAGCAGCCAAGGTGGGACTAGCGGGCCCAATGAGCAGTTCTTC
NA,NA,TRBV27,TRBJ2-2,13,CASSVQNTGELFF,TGTGCCAGCAGTGTACAAAACACCGGGGAGCTGTTTTTT
NA,few,TRBV28,TRBJ1-5,15,CASSPRTLSNQPQHF,TGTGCCAGCAGCCCCCGGACACTAAGCAATCAGCCCCAGCATTTT
TRBD2,NA,TRBV4-2,TRBJ2-1,17,CASSPQATSGGYNEQFF,TGTGCCAGCAGCCCCCAGGCTACTAGCGGGGGGTACAATGAGCAGTTCTTC
NA,few,TRBV12-3/TRBV12-4,TRBJ1-2,15,CASSLRDHPNYGYTF,TGTGCCAGCAGTTTACGGGACCACCCCAACTATGGCTACACCTTC
TRBD1,few,TRBV20-1,TRBJ1-6,13,CSARDPRGPPLHF,TGCAGTGCTAGAGATCCCAGGGGGCCACCCCTCCACTTT
NA,NA,TRBV6-5,TRBJ1-6,15,CASSPGREGNSPLHF,TGTGCCAGCAGCCCCGGCAGGGAAGGAAATTCACCCCTCCACTTT
NA,few,TRBV10-3,TRBJ2-5,14,CAISENGAGETQYF,TGTGCCATCAGTGAGAACGGGGCGGGCGAGACCCAGTACTTC
TRBD1,NA,TRBV12-3/TRBV12-4,TRBJ1-6,15,CASSQKGQGLSPLHF,TGTGCCAGCAGTCAAAAGGGACAGGGGTTATCACCCCTCCACTTT
NA,once,TRBV7-9,TRBJ2-3,13,CASNLKGTDTQYF,TGTGCCAGCAACCTGAAGGGTACAGATACGCAGTATTTT
NA,NA,TRBV24-1,TRBJ2-1,12,CATSDLTGAQFF,TGTGCCACCAGTGATTTGACGGGGGCACAGTTCTTC
TRBD1,NA,TRBV10-3,TRBJ2-7,17,CAISEAFPGTGYYEQYF,TGTGCCATCAGTGAGGCCTTTCCCGGGACAGGCTACTACGAGCAGTACTTC
TRBD1,NA,TRBV28,TRBJ2-3,13,CASSKQGGDTQYF,TGTGCCAGCAGTAAACAGGGGGGAGATACGCAGTATTTT
NA,few,TRBV20-1,TRBJ2-3,15,CSASSRRGRTDTQYF,TGCAGTGCTAGCTCTCGGCGGGGGCGCACAGATACGCAGTATTTT
TRBD2,few,TRBV29-1,TRBJ2-1,16,CSVEGAGGSEINEQFF,TGCAGCGTTGAGGGTGCGGGGGGGTCTGAAATCAATGAGCAGTTCTTC
NA,NA,TRBV3-1,TRBJ2-4,18,CASSQLGGAGLAKNIQYF,TGTGCCAGCAGCCAATTGGGGGGTGCGGGACTAGCCAAAAACATTCAGTACTTC
NA,few,TRBV4-1,TRBJ2-7,14,CASSQVNRGYEQYF,TGCGCCAGCAGCCAAGTTAATCGGGGCTACGAGCAGTACTTC
TRBD1,NA,TRBV24-1,TRBJ2-1,15,CATSDFGDRGHEQFF,TGTGCCACCAGTGATTTTGGGGACAGGGGACATGAGCAGTTCTTC
TRBD2,NA,TRBV5-1,TRBJ2-5,15,CASSFGQREGETQYF,TGCGCCAGCAGCTTTGGACAACGGGAGGGAGAGACCCAGTACTTC
TRBD2,once,TRBV10-3,TRBJ2-1,15,CAITEGAGGPNEQFF,TGTGCCATCACCGAGGGGGCGGGGGGGCCCAATGAGCAGTTCTTC
TRBD1,NA,TRBV20-1,TRBJ2-3,14,CSARDRVGTDTQYF,TGCAGTGCCCGCGACAGGGTTGGGACAGATACGCAGTATTTT
NA,many,TRBV10-3,TRBJ1-2,11,CAIMTVYGYTF,TGTGCCATCATGACAGTCTATGGCTACACCTTC
NA,NA,TRBV11-1,TRBJ2-5,14,CASSVRGYQETQYF,TGTGCCAGCAGCGTGAGAGGGTACCAAGAGACCCAGTACTTC
NA,few,TRBV7-9,TRBJ1-6,15,CASSLAPQGNSPLHF,TGTGCCAGCAGCTTAGCCCCACAGGGAAACTCCCCCCTCCACTTT
NA,NA,TRBV12-3/TRBV12-4,TRBJ2-2,14,CASSSEKNTGELFF,TGTGCCAGCAGTTCCGAAAAGAACACCGGGGAGCTGTTTTTT
NA,few,TRBV12-3/TRBV12-4,TRBJ2-5,14,CASSLVGRLETQYF,TGTGCCAGCAGTTTAGTCGGGCGGCTTGAGACCCAGTACTTC
NA,NA,TRBV15,TRBJ2-3,16,CATSRDRPAVTDTQYF,TGTGCCACCAGCAGAGATCGTCCAGCAGTCACAGATACGCAGTATTTT
TRBD1,few,TRBV19,TRBJ2-5,14,CASTGQGISETQYF,TGTGCCAGTACGGGACAGGGTATATCAGAGACCCAGTACTTC
NA,NA,TRBV6-2/TRBV6-3,TRBJ1-2,14,CASRYQGNFYGYTF,TGTGCCAGCAGATACCAGGGCAACTTCTATGGCTACACCTTC
NA,NA,TRBV18,TRBJ2-7,14,CASSLPGRAYEQYF,TGTGCCAGCTCACTACCGGGACGGGCCTACGAGCAGTACTTC
TRBD1,once,TRBV10-3,TRBJ1-2,14,CAISGQGASDGYTF,TGTGCCATCAGCGGACAGGGGGCTAGTGATGGCTACACCTTC
NA,NA,TRBV7-9,TRBJ1-3,17,CASSPPLTVLSGNTIYF,TGTGCCAGCAGCCCCCCTCTGACAGTCCTCTCTGGAAACACCATATATTTT
TRBD1,few,TRBV20-1,TRBJ2-7,18,CSARDLGTGKGTLYEQYF,TGCAGTGCTAGAGATCTCGGGACAGGGAAGGGGACGCTCTACGAGCAGTACTTC
TRBD1,NA,TRBV7-9,TRBJ1-3,17,CASSLRLAQGAGNTIYF,TGTGCCAGCAGCTTAAGGCTAGCACAGGGGGCCGGAAACACCATATATTTT
NA,few,TRBV27,TRBJ1-5,15,CASSLTPYSNQPQHF,TGTGCCAGCAGTCTTACCCCTTATAGCAATCAGCCCCAGCATTTT
NA,few,TRBV12-3/TRBV12-4,TRBJ2-5,14,CASGHLDTAKTQYF,TGTGCCAGCGGGCACCTCGACACTGCGAAGACCCAGTACTTC
NA,few,TRBV20-1,TRBJ1-1,13,CSANKGLRTEAFF,TGCAGTGCTAACAAGGGGCTAAGGACTGAAGCTTTCTTT
TRBD1,NA,TRBV12-3/TRBV12-4,TRBJ2-2,15,CASRSGTGGSGELFF,TGTGCCAGCAGGAGTGGGACAGGGGGCTCCGGGGAGCTGTTTTTT
NA,NA,TRBV3-1,TRBJ1-1,14,CASRQRALDTEAFF,TGTGCCAGCAGACAACGGGCTTTGGACACTGAAGCTTTCTTT
NA,few,TRBV6-1,TRBJ2-1,14,CASSERQAYNEQFF,TGTGCCAGCAGTGAACGACAGGCCTACAATGAGCAGTTCTTC
TRBD2,NA,TRBV25-1,TRBJ2-5,16,CASSAMSGAFQETQYF,TGTGCCAGCAGCGCTATGAGCGGGGCGTTCCAAGAGACCCAGTACTTC
NA,NA,TRBV7-2,TRBJ2-3,15,CASSPGGGYTDTQYF,TGTGCCAGCAGCCCAGGGGGGGGCTACACAGATACGCAGTATTTT
TRBD1,many,TRBV4-3,TRBJ1-2,14,CASSQGTGGYGYTF,TGTGCCAGCAGCCAAGGGACAGGGGGCTATGGCTACACCTTC
TRBD1,NA,TRBV10-3,TRBJ2-5,13,CVISDRGQSSQYF,TGTGTCATCAGTGATAGGGGACAGAGTTCTCAGTACTTC
TRBD2,few,TRBV3-1,TRBJ2-3,15,CASSHLSGAADTQYF,TGTGCCAGCAGCCACCTTAGCGGGGCGGCAGATACGCAGTATTTT
NA,few,TRBV6-5,TRBJ1-4,17,CASSYSFVGMSREKLFF,TGTGCCAGCAGTTACTCTTTTGTAGGCATGAGTCGTGAAAAACTGTTTTTT
TRBD2,few,TRBV9,TRBJ2-1,16,CASSVVLAGQASEQFF,TGTGCCAGCAGCGTAGTACTAGCGGGTCAAGCAAGTGAGCAGTTCTTC
TRBD2,NA,TRBV24-1,TRBJ2-4,15,CATSDPAGGLDIQYF,TGTGCCACCAGTGATCCGGCCGGGGGGTTAGACATTCAGTACTTC
NA,many,TRBV6-4,TRBJ2-6,15,CASSDGVAGANVLTF,TGTGCCAGCAGTGACGGGGTAGCTGGGGCCAACGTCCTGACTTTC
NA,NA,TRBV7-3,TRBJ2-3,14,CASSLNPAADTQYF,TGTGCCAGCAGCTTAAATCCAGCGGCAGATACGCAGTATTTT
TRBD1,NA,TRBV29-1,TRBJ1-2,14,CSVDLGTGGSGYTF,TGCAGCGTTGACCTAGGGACAGGGGGCTCCGGCTACACCTTC
TRBD1,few,TRBV3-1,TRBJ1-5,15,CASSQGYQTGAPQHF,TGTGCCAGCAGCCAAGGGTACCAGACAGGGGCGCCCCAGCATTTT
NA,few,TRBV28,TRBJ1-2,12,CASSLQAGGYTF,TGTGCCAGCAGTTTACAGGCGGGGGGCTACACCTTC